Below are 18 T cell receptor beta chains sequenced from a single sample in a study of shared clonotypes between healthy human individuals. Repertoires were generated with immunoSEQ multiplex PCR, while TCRdb's copy carries only in-frame clones and drops some. The repertoire consists of about 1 million clones, with 75% occurring once and the leading ten covering approximately 1.5%. Material for sequencing was memory CD4+ T cells sorted from blood. Subset: CD45RA-negative fraction. The receptors derive from a man aged 18 to 30 in good health.

The rearrangement uses TRBV6-5 and TRBJ1-2, with a tentative D call TRBD1 (5 bases). CDR3 length equals 15 residues. CDR1 is MNHEY, CDR2 SVGAGI, per germline. V lost 3 bases and J lost 4, with 15 bases in between. In DNA form, the CDR3 reads TGTGCCAGCAGTTATAACCCGGCAGGGAGCTATGGCTACACCTTC. Its protein is CASSYNPAGSYGYTF.

V and J are TRBV5-1 and TRBJ2-7; 8 bases are shared with TRBD1. The CDR3 is made up of 14 amino acids. Germline V CDR1 and CDR2: SGHRS, YFSETQ. The junction had 3 bases not matched to a gene; V was cut back by 2 bases and J by 2 bases. The chain's CDR3 is CASSFEQGAYEQYF. CDR3 bases: TGCGCCAGCAGCTTTGAACAGGGGGCCTACGAGCAGTACTTC.

The J gene is TRBJ2-7, the V gene TRBV2; 12 bases are a match to TRBD1. The CDR3 is 13 amino acids. J gave up 7 bases and V 8 bases, and 6 bases lay outside the gene matches. Germline CDR1 SNHLY, CDR2 FYNNEI. The CDR3, as DNA: TGTGCCAGCCAGGGACAGGGGGCGTGGGAGCAGTACTTC. It translates to CASQGQGAWEQYF.

V usage is TRBV18 and J usage is TRBJ2-3; D call uncertain. CDR1 KGHSH and CDR2 LQKENI come from the germline V gene. Trimming took 3 bases from V and 4 from J, leaving 8 bases between them. CDR3 size: 13 residues. In DNA, the CDR3 is TGTGCCAGCTCACCTATAGGGTCAGATACGCAGTATTTT. It is translated as CASSPIGSDTQYF.

In its sample, this clone was seen once. This chain joins TRBV10-3 and TRBJ2-6; D could derive from TRBD1 or TRBD2 (6 bases each). Germline V gene sequence: CDR1 ENHRY, CDR2 SYGVKD. The CDR3 contains 17 residues. V dropped 3 bases and J dropped 5 bases, with 17 bases sitting between them. CDR3 DNA sequence: TGTGCCATCAGTGAAAGCCTGGGGGGCAGCCGGGCCAACGTCCTGACTTTC. Translating gives CAISESLGGSRANVLTF.

The chain uses TRBV19 and TRBJ2-7; 8 nucleotides agree with TRBD1. Trimming at V came to 6 bases and at J to 2 bases, leaving 6 bases not matched to a gene. Looked up from germline, CDR1 is LNHDA and CDR2 is SQIVND (reference sequence). CDR3 length: 14 residues. This chain's CDR3 is CASRGQAGPYEQYF. In DNA, the CDR3 is TGTGCCAGTAGGGGACAGGCTGGGCCCTACGAGCAGTACTTC.

The J gene is TRBJ1-4, the V gene TRBV2, with D unclear. The CDR3 contains 16 residues. In germline, CDR1 is SNHLY, CDR2 FYNNEI. V lost 1 base and J lost 7, with 16 bases in between. CDR3 region: CASSEEAPSRSEKLFF. The CDR3 nucleotides are TGTGCCAGCAGTGAAGAGGCGCCCTCGAGGAGTGAAAAACTGTTTTTT.

In its sample, this clone was seen a few times. The chain couples TRBV5-1 to TRBJ2-7; the D gene is possibly TRBD1 (5 bases). Trimming took 2 bases from V and 5 from J, leaving 8 bases between them. The CDR3 spans 12 residues. Germline lookup yields CDR1 SGHRS and CDR2 YFSETQ. The CDR3 coding sequence is TGCGCCAGCAGCTTAGACAGCCACGAGCAGTACTTC. As protein: CASSLDSHEQYF.

The gene calls are TRBV11-2 and TRBJ2-7; D is perhaps TRBD2 (5 bases). The germline V gene has CDR1 SGHAT and CDR2 FQNNGV. Trimming left V 2 bases short and J 0 bases short, with 5 bases between. The CDR3 is 13 residues long. This CDR3 is CASSLRDSYEQYF. In DNA form, the CDR3 reads TGTGCCAGCAGCTTACGGGACTCCTACGAGCAGTACTTC.

The genes are TRBV10-3 and TRBJ1-1; TRBD1 matches 8 bases. The germline gives CDR1 ENHRY, CDR2 SYGVKD. The CDR3 has 16 amino acids. With 7 bases clipped from V and 5 bases from J, the junction kept 15 bases outside the gene matches. CDR3 bases: TGTGCCATCAAGGACAGGGTTGTTTACGGTACGACTGAAGCTTTCTTT. It encodes CAIKDRVVYGTTEAFF.

The chain combines TRBV10-3 with TRBJ2-3; D call uncertain. The CDR3 has 15 amino acids. Germline V gene lookup returns CDR1 ENHRY and CDR2 SYGVKD. V shed 3 bases and J shed 5 bases, with 15 bases lying between them. CDR3 in amino acids: CAISDLLLVGDTQYF. The CDR3 DNA reads TGTGCCATCAGTGATTTGTTGCTAGTAGGAGATACGCAGTATTTT.

A remark on this clone: With a much larger clone just one base away, this may be a read error. Different DNA sequences within this sample yield the same CDR3. The chain joins TRBV7-9 to TRBJ1-2; no clear D. Deletions cut 1 base from V and 5 bases from J, with 5 bases between. CDR1 is SEHNR, CDR2 FQNEAQ, per germline (reference sequence). This CDR3 comprises 12 residues. CDR3 in DNA: TGTGCCAGCAGCTTAGAAGGTTATGGCTACACCTTC. Amino acid sequence: CASSLEGYGYTF.

A word on this clone: Within the sample, other DNA sequences also encode this same CDR3. The V call is TRBV6-6, the J call TRBJ1-2; D gene unclear. CDR1 MNHNY and CDR2 SVGAGI come from the germline V gene (reference sequence). CDR3 size: 13 residues. V was clipped by 0 bases and J by 4 bases, with 6 bases between them. The CDR3 DNA is TGTGCCAGCAGTTACTCGGGATCCTATGGCTACACCTTC. Translating it yields CASSYSGSYGYTF.

The chain links TRBV4-1 to TRBJ2-2; D is possibly TRBD1 (7 bases). The V end was cut by 2 bases, the J end by 6 bases, with 13 bases between. This CDR3 has 15 amino acids. CDR1 is MGHRA, CDR2 YSYEKL, per germline. CDR3 residues: CASSQPDREAGELFF. CDR3 coding DNA: TGCGCCAGCAGCCAACCCGACAGGGAGGCCGGGGAGCTGTTTTTT.

The V and J genes are TRBV13 and TRBJ2-7; 12 nucleotides line up with TRBD2. V trimming: 3 bases; J trimming: 2 bases; junction bases outside the gene matches: 5. In germline, CDR1 is PRHDT, CDR2 FYEKMQ (reference sequence). The CDR3 spans 16 residues. The CDR3, as DNA: TGTGCCAGCAGCTTTCGACTAGCGGGGGTGGCCTACGAGCAGTACTTC. Protein product: CASSFRLAGVAYEQYF.

This clone was counted many times. The chain combines TRBV25-1 with TRBJ2-5; perhaps TRBD2 as D (5 bases). The CDR3 spans 14 residues. The V end was cut by 8 bases, the J end by 3 bases, with 16 bases between. Germline CDR1 reads MGHDK; CDR2 reads SYGVNS. Written as DNA, the CDR3 is TGTGCCAGCGCACCCCACGGGGTCGAAGAGACCCAGTACTTC. This sequence encodes CASAPHGVEETQYF.

This chain connects TRBV2 to TRBJ2-3, with D uncertain. Germline V gene data show CDR1 as SNHLY and CDR2 as FYNNEI. Trimming stripped 4 bases from V and 0 bases from J, with 20 bases between. The CDR3 is 18 residues long. The CDR3 reads CASSGQTAGRSSTDTQYF. CDR3 coding DNA: TGTGCCAGCAGTGGGCAGACGGCCGGAAGGTCTAGCACAGATACGCAGTATTTT. Drawing the rest from reference TRBV2 and TRBJ2-3, the complete variable domain is EPEVTQTPSHQVTQMGQEVILRCVPISNHLYFYWYRQILGQKVEFLVSFYNNEISEKSEIFDDQFSVERPDGSNFTLKIRSTKLEDSAMYFCASSGQTAGRSSTDTQYFGPGTRLTVL.

For this clone: The same CDR3 is also encoded by other DNA sequences in this sample. The chain employs TRBV5-6 and TRBJ2-1; D unresolved. V was shortened by 0 bases and J by 3 bases, with 7 bases between the two germline ends. The CDR3 runs to 14 residues. Germline CDR1 is SGHDT and CDR2 is YYEEEE. CDR3 loop: CASSLGLLYNEQFF. The DNA of the CDR3 is TGTGCCAGCAGCTTGGGTCTGCTCTACAATGAGCAGTTCTTC.